The rows below give T cell receptor beta chains drawn from one sample of a study of OX40 agonist ivuxolimab in advanced cancers. Method: immunoSEQ multiplex PCR; TCRdb's copy keeps in-frame clones and lacks some. The table includes 25,000 to 30,000 clones, approximately 84% detected once. This sample comprised CD4+ or CD8+ T cells sorted from blood, obtained in a trial of the OX40 agonist ivuxolimab. These receptors all stem from an adult with an advanced solid tumor such as melanoma, head and neck, liver or kidney cancer. Each CDR3 is given with its conserved first and last residue. Each record gives: J gene, clone size, D gene, V gene, CDR3 protein, CDR3 DNA. The D gene is left open where the match is weak. The size of a clone is reported for some rows only, either as once, few or many, or as a class for expanded clones.

j_call: TRBJ2-5; clone_size: .; d_call: TRBD2; v_call: TRBV5-1; cdr3_aa: CASGGSGGAPETQYF; cdr3_nt: TGCGCCAGCGGGGGTAGCGGGGGGGCCCCCGAGACCCAGTACTTC
j_call: TRBJ2-7; clone_size: .; d_call: .; v_call: TRBV27; cdr3_aa: CASSLYGTGSYEQYF; cdr3_nt: TGTGCCAGCAGTTTATACGGGACGGGCTCCTACGAGCAGTACTTC
j_call: TRBJ2-7; clone_size: .; d_call: .; v_call: TRBV6-5; cdr3_aa: CASSFGTSYEQYF; cdr3_nt: TGTGCCAGCAGTTTCGGGACTTCCTACGAGCAGTACTTC
j_call: TRBJ2-2; clone_size: once; d_call: .; v_call: TRBV14; cdr3_aa: CASSQVGAGELFF; cdr3_nt: TGTGCCAGCAGCCAAGTGGGAGCCGGGGAGCTGTTTTTT
j_call: TRBJ1-1; clone_size: medium-sized; d_call: .; v_call: TRBV27; cdr3_aa: CASSLSGTVTTEAFF; cdr3_nt: TGTGCCAGCAGTTTATCGGGCACGGTAACCACTGAAGCTTTCTTT
j_call: TRBJ2-7; clone_size: few; d_call: .; v_call: TRBV2; cdr3_aa: CASTGSYEQYF; cdr3_nt: TGTGCCAGCACCGGATCCTACGAGCAGTACTTC
j_call: TRBJ2-1; clone_size: .; d_call: .; v_call: TRBV19; cdr3_aa: CASSIDPRNEQFF; cdr3_nt: TGTGCCAGTAGTATAGACCCTCGTAATGAGCAGTTCTTC
j_call: TRBJ2-7; clone_size: .; d_call: .; v_call: TRBV5-6; cdr3_aa: CASSLAARKDGYEQYF; cdr3_nt: TGTGCCAGCAGCTTGGCAGCTAGAAAAGACGGCTACGAGCAGTACTTC
j_call: TRBJ1-1; clone_size: .; d_call: .; v_call: TRBV27; cdr3_aa: CASSLFWNTEAFF; cdr3_nt: TGTGCCAGCAGTTTGTTTTGGAACACTGAAGCTTTCTTT
j_call: TRBJ2-7; clone_size: .; d_call: .; v_call: TRBV21-1; cdr3_aa: CASSRDQHRDSSYEQYF; cdr3_nt: TGTGCCAGCAGCCGAGACCAACACCGGGACAGCTCCTACGAGCAGTACTTC
j_call: TRBJ2-7; clone_size: .; d_call: .; v_call: TRBV5-1; cdr3_aa: CASSFAPGSYEQYF; cdr3_nt: TGCGCCAGCAGCTTTGCACCGGGCTCCTACGAGCAGTACTTC
j_call: TRBJ1-4; clone_size: .; d_call: TRBD1; v_call: TRBV7-9; cdr3_aa: CASGPPRGQWDEKLFF; cdr3_nt: TGTGCCAGCGGTCCTCCCCGGGGACAGTGGGATGAAAAACTGTTTTTT
j_call: TRBJ2-7; clone_size: .; d_call: .; v_call: TRBV27; cdr3_aa: CASSPTTAPYEQYF; cdr3_nt: TGTGCCAGCAGTCCTACGACAGCCCCCTACGAGCAGTACTTC
j_call: TRBJ2-1; clone_size: .; d_call: .; v_call: TRBV5-4; cdr3_aa: CASSLRTNNEQFF; cdr3_nt: TGTGCCAGCAGCTTGCGGACAAACAATGAGCAGTTCTTC
j_call: TRBJ1-2; clone_size: .; d_call: .; v_call: TRBV6-6; cdr3_aa: CASREGGVGYTF; cdr3_nt: TGTGCCAGCAGAGAAGGGGGGGTTGGCTACACCTTC
j_call: TRBJ2-3; clone_size: .; d_call: TRBD2; v_call: TRBV5-8; cdr3_aa: CASSLDLHDERDNGTDTQYF; cdr3_nt: TGTGCCAGCAGCTTGGACCTCCACGACGAGCGGGATAATGGCACAGATACGCAGTATTTT
j_call: TRBJ2-7; clone_size: .; d_call: .; v_call: TRBV28; cdr3_aa: CASSIREGDYEQYF; cdr3_nt: TGTGCCAGCAGTATTAGAGAGGGGGACTACGAGCAGTACTTC
j_call: TRBJ1-1; clone_size: .; d_call: .; v_call: TRBV19; cdr3_aa: CASSIWGNEAFF; cdr3_nt: TGTGCCAGTAGTATATGGGGGAACGAAGCTTTCTTT
j_call: TRBJ1-1; clone_size: .; d_call: TRBD1; v_call: TRBV11-2; cdr3_aa: CATGTGGPEAFF; cdr3_nt: TGTGCCACGGGGACAGGGGGCCCTGAAGCTTTCTTT
j_call: TRBJ1-2; clone_size: .; d_call: .; v_call: TRBV9; cdr3_aa: CASSVGQKPVANYGYTF; cdr3_nt: TGTGCCAGCAGCGTAGGACAGAAACCGGTGGCTAACTATGGCTACACCTTC
j_call: TRBJ2-1; clone_size: .; d_call: TRBD2; v_call: TRBV11-3; cdr3_aa: CASSSRDYGSYNEQFF; cdr3_nt: TGTGCCAGCAGCTCCCGGGACTACGGCTCCTACAATGAGCAGTTCTTC
j_call: TRBJ1-5; clone_size: few; d_call: .; v_call: TRBV15; cdr3_aa: CATSPTVGNQPQHF; cdr3_nt: TGTGCCACCAGCCCCACGGTGGGCAATCAGCCCCAGCATTTT
j_call: TRBJ2-3; clone_size: .; d_call: .; v_call: TRBV4-1; cdr3_aa: CASSQEGATDTQYF; cdr3_nt: TGCGCCAGCAGCCAAGAAGGAGCCACAGATACGCAGTATTTT
j_call: TRBJ1-2; clone_size: few; d_call: .; v_call: TRBV7-2; cdr3_aa: CASSFSQYRGYTF; cdr3_nt: TGTGCCAGCAGCTTTAGCCAGTATCGGGGCTACACCTTC
j_call: TRBJ2-7; clone_size: .; d_call: .; v_call: TRBV11-2; cdr3_aa: CASSIRTSYEQYF; cdr3_nt: TGTGCCAGCAGCATCCGTACCTCCTACGAGCAGTACTTC
j_call: TRBJ1-3; clone_size: .; d_call: .; v_call: TRBV5-5; cdr3_aa: CASSLDRASGNTIYF; cdr3_nt: TGTGCCAGCAGCTTGGATAGAGCCTCTGGAAACACCATATATTTT
j_call: TRBJ1-2; clone_size: .; d_call: .; v_call: TRBV2; cdr3_aa: CASSEVEKNGGYTF; cdr3_nt: TGTGCCAGCAGTGAAGTAGAAAAAAACGGTGGCTACACCTTC
j_call: TRBJ2-5; clone_size: .; d_call: .; v_call: TRBV6-1; cdr3_aa: CASSEALRGDQYF; cdr3_nt: TGTGCCAGCAGTGAAGCGCTTCGGGGTGACCAGTACTTC
j_call: TRBJ2-5; clone_size: once; d_call: TRBD2; v_call: TRBV11-2; cdr3_aa: CASSRGLAGGQETQYF; cdr3_nt: TGTGCCAGCAGCCGTGGACTAGCGGGGGGTCAAGAGACCCAGTACTTC
j_call: TRBJ1-1; clone_size: .; d_call: .; v_call: TRBV7-3; cdr3_aa: CASSSTGRNTEAFF; cdr3_nt: TGTGCCAGCAGCTCAACAGGGCGGAACACTGAAGCTTTCTTT
j_call: TRBJ2-3; clone_size: .; d_call: TRBD1; v_call: TRBV5-1; cdr3_aa: CASRQGVSTDTQYF; cdr3_nt: TGCGCCAGCCGACAGGGGGTTAGCACAGATACGCAGTATTTT